The 19 T cell receptor beta chains listed next were all sequenced from one sample in a study of blood T cell repertoires in COVID-19. Using immunoSEQ multiplex PCR, the repertoire was profiled, and TCRdb retains in-frame clones only, with some absent. Of 150,000 to 200,000 clones in the sample, around 87% are singletons; the top ten hold 2.5% to 3.5%. The sample was peripheral blood. These receptors originate from a woman under 40 with active or convalescent COVID-19.

This rearrangement joins TRBV27 to TRBJ2-7; 11 nucleotides match TRBD2. This CDR3 has 19 residues. CDR1 and CDR2 (germline): MNHEY, SMNVEV (reference sequence). Trimming at V came to 5 bases and at J to 0 bases, leaving 15 bases not matched to a gene. The CDR3 DNA reads as TGTGCCAGCAGTCAATCGGGACTAGCGGCCTCCTTAAGCTCCTACGAGCAGTACTTC. It translates to CASSQSGLAASLSSYEQYF.

The rearrangement joins TRBV28 to TRBJ1-4; tentative D call: TRBD1 (6 bases). CDR1 and CDR2 from the germline V gene are MDHEN and SYDVKM. There are 15 residues in the CDR3. The V and J ends lost 3 bases and 8 bases respectively, with 16 bases between them. Here the CDR3 DNA reads TGTGCCAGCAGTTTGAGGACAGCACCGGAAGAAAAACTGTTTTTT. This translates into CASSLRTAPEEKLFF.

This chain's CDR3 is CASSVGGRAYEQYF. The CDR3 bases are TGTGCCAGCAGCGTAGGCGGGAGGGCCTACGAGCAGTACTTC. This sequence joins TRBV9 and TRBJ2-7; 9 positions agree with TRBD2. Germline values: CDR1 SGDLS, CDR2 YYNGEE. This CDR3 comprises 14 residues. Trimming took 0 bases from V and 2 from J; bases not matched to a gene: 0.

This clone was counted only a few times. CDR3 amino acids: CASSLVPRQGRSGDTEAFF. DNA for the CDR3: TGCGCCAGCAGCTTGGTCCCGAGACAGGGGCGATCTGGGGACACTGAAGCTTTCTTT. V is TRBV5-1 and J is TRBJ1-1; TRBD1 aligns across 8 bases. Trimming took 0 bases from V and 3 from J; bases not matched to a gene: 16. Germline assignment: CDR1 SGHRS and CDR2 YFSETQ. CDR3 size: 19 residues.

In this sample, this clone turned up once. This sequence joins TRBV6-6 and TRBJ1-2; maybe TRBD1 (5 bases). The CDR3 extends over 14 amino acids. Germline values: CDR1 MNHNY, CDR2 SVGAGI (reference sequence). V lost 4 bases and J 3 bases, leaving 12 bases between the germline ends. CDR3 protein: CASSSQGRYYGYTF. Here the CDR3 DNA reads TGTGCCAGCAGTTCCCAGGGTCGTTACTATGGCTACACCTTC.

The chain joins TRBV19 to TRBJ2-7, with D hard to call. Germline CDR1 LNHDA, CDR2 SQIVND (reference sequence). The germline V and J ends were trimmed by 4 bases and 6 bases, with 10 bases remaining between them. The length of the CDR3 is 12 residues. The CDR3 loop is CASSTPGPEQYF. As DNA, the CDR3 is TGTGCCAGTAGTACCCCAGGTCCCGAGCAGTACTTC.

V is TRBV7-9 and J is TRBJ1-4; D is possibly TRBD1 (5 bases). The CDR3 is 13 amino acids. Germline values: CDR1 SEHNR, CDR2 FQNEAQ (reference sequence). V was pared by 5 bases and J by 11 bases, with 15 bases between. The CDR3 protein is CASSPNPQGKLFF. The DNA for the CDR3 is TGTGCCAGCAGCCCGAACCCGCAGGGTAAACTGTTTTTT.

Comments on this clone: In the same sample, other DNA sequences code for this CDR3. V usage is TRBV25-1 and J usage is TRBJ1-2; 8 positions agree with TRBD1. CDR1 and CDR2 (germline): MGHDK, SYGVNS. This CDR3 is built from 15 residues. V gave up 1 base and J gave up 7 bases; unmatched junction bases: 8. CDR3 sequence: CASSESLQGAGGYTF. CDR3 DNA: TGTGCCAGCAGTGAATCACTTCAGGGGGCTGGTGGCTACACCTTC.

The V call is TRBV27, the J call TRBJ1-1; D gene ambiguous. The CDR3 runs to 14 residues. V was trimmed by 3 bases and J by 2 bases, leaving 10 bases between them. In germline, CDR1 is MNHEY, CDR2 SMNVEV (reference sequence). CDR3 amino acids: CASSLYRGNTEAFF. As DNA, the CDR3 is TGTGCCAGCAGTTTGTACCGAGGAAACACTGAAGCTTTCTTT.

This clone was detected only a few times. V is TRBV12-5 and J is TRBJ1-2; D is perhaps TRBD1 (5 bases). The germline gives CDR1 LGHNT, CDR2 FRNRAP. The CDR3 loop spans 14 amino acids. Trimming shortened V by 1 base and J by 0 bases, and 6 bases separated the two germline ends. CDR3 loop: CASGLETANYGYTF. The DNA of the CDR3 is TGTGCTAGTGGTTTGGAGACAGCTAACTATGGCTACACCTTC.

The V gene is TRBV5-8, the J gene TRBJ1-2; 10 positions agree with TRBD1. Germline V gene lookup returns CDR1 SGHTS and CDR2 YDEGEE. V trimming: 4 bases; J trimming: 4 bases; junction bases outside the gene matches: 4. CDR3 length equals 14 residues. This CDR3 reads CASSLRTGGYGYTF. CDR3 coding DNA: TGTGCCAGCAGCCTAAGGACAGGGGGCTATGGCTACACCTTC.

The chain uses TRBV19 and TRBJ2-1; D is possibly TRBD2 (6 bases). Trimming shortened V by 7 bases and J by 6 bases, and 10 bases separated the two germline ends. In germline, CDR1 is LNHDA, CDR2 SQIVND (reference sequence). CDR3 length: 12 residues. The CDR3 here is CASTDGGNEQFF. The CDR3 nucleotides are TGTGCCAGTACGGACGGGGGCAATGAGCAGTTCTTC.

This clone occurred once. J is TRBJ1-1 and V is TRBV6-5; 8 nucleotides agree with TRBD1. Germline V gene sequence: CDR1 MNHEY, CDR2 SVGAGI. After removal of 6 bases from V and 5 bases from J, the junction contained 5 bases not matched to a gene. The CDR3 contains 13 residues. CDR3 protein: CASRTGVGTEAFF. The CDR3, as DNA: TGTGCCAGCAGGACAGGGGTAGGAACTGAAGCTTTCTTT.

The chain carries TRBV14 and TRBJ2-2; possibly TRBD2 for D (6 bases). Trimming left V 1 base short and J 1 base short, with 7 bases between. The V gene's germline CDR1 is SGHDN and CDR2 FVKESK. The CDR3 consists of 15 residues. This chain's CDR3 is CASSQGGGNTGELFF. In nucleotides, the CDR3 is TGTGCCAGCAGCCAAGGGGGAGGGAACACCGGGGAGCTGTTTTTT.

This clone was picked up one time. The V and J genes are TRBV6-5 and TRBJ1-2; 8 nucleotides agree with TRBD1. The CDR3 runs to 13 residues. The V gene end was trimmed by 6 bases and the J gene end by 5 bases; junction bases not matched to a gene: 5. The germline gives CDR1 MNHEY, CDR2 SVGAGI. CDR3 protein: CASRKTGEYGYTF. CDR3 in DNA: TGTGCCAGCAGAAAGACAGGGGAGTATGGCTACACCTTC.

The chain has TRBV27 and TRBJ2-1; 7 nucleotides line up with TRBD2. CDR3 length: 15 amino acids. Germline trimming cut 6 bases from V and 3 bases from J; bases unmatched to any gene: 8. Germline lookup yields CDR1 MNHEY and CDR2 SMNVEV (reference sequence). The DNA of the CDR3 is TGTGCCAGCAGCCCGACTAGCTCCAACTACAATGAGCAGTTCTTC. Amino acids: CASSPTSSNYNEQFF.

The DNA for the CDR3 is TGCAGCTCAACCACCTGGGCGGGGGGAACCTACGAGCAGTACTTC. It codes for CSSTTWAGGTYEQYF. The chain carries TRBV29-1 and TRBJ2-7, with TRBD2 matching over 8 bases. Germline CDR1 reads SQVTM; CDR2 reads ANQGSEA. The V gene end was trimmed by 8 bases and the J gene end by 2 bases; junction bases not matched to a gene: 14. This CDR3 region has 15 residues.

The chain joins TRBV6-2 or TRBV6-3 to TRBJ2-2; possible D gene TRBD2, 5 bases. Germline V gene sequence: CDR1 MNHEY, CDR2 SVGEGT. V dropped 2 bases and J dropped 5 bases, with 27 bases sitting between them. This CDR3 is built from 20 residues. CDR3 nucleotides: TGTGCCAGCAGTTACATATTTCAGATTCTTGGACTGGAGAGGACCGGGGAGCTGTTTTTT. Protein sequence: CASSYIFQILGLERTGELFF.

The chain is built from TRBV6-5 and TRBJ1-3, with 8 bases aligning to TRBD1. In germline, CDR1 is MNHEY, CDR2 SVGAGI. V gave up 6 bases and J gave up 10 bases; unmatched junction bases: 11. This CDR3 is 14 amino acids long. In DNA form, the CDR3 reads TGTGCCAGCAGGGCGGACAGGGTTGGGGGGACCATATATTTT. Translation gives CASRADRVGGTIYF.